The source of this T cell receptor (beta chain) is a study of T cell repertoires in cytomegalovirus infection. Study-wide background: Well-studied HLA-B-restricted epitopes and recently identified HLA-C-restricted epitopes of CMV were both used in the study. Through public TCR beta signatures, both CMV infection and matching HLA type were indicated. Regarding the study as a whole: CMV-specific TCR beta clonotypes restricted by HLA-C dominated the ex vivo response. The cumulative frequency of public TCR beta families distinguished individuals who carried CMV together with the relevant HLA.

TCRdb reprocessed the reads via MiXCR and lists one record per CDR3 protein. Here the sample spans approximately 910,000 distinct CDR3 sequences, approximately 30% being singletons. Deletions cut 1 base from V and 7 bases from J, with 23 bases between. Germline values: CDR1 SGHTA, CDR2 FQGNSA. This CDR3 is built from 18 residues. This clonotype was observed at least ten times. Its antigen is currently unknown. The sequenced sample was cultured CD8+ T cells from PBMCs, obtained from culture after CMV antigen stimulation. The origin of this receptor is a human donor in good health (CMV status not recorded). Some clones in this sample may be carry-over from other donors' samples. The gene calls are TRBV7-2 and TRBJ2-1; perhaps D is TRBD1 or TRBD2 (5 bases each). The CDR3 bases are TGTGCCAGCAGCTTAGTAGGGGCCCTAGCATCCCCCTTTAATGAGCAGTTCTTC. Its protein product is CASSLVGALASPFNEQFF.